This TCR beta chain stems from a study of blood T cell repertoires in COVID-19 (TCRdb year 2020). Study-level background: Collaborator samples came from the United States, Italy and Spain and covered acute and convalescent phases of COVID-19. A de-identified subject ID, COVID-19 status, age in years and sex were almost always included in the sample metadata. HLA class I and class II types, where available, came from metadata supplied by the sample provider rather than from assay-based typing. The material from the prospective study consisted of cDNA or gDNA derived from T cells, B-cell-depleted T cells, or PBMCs. The samples were drawn from two sources: the first 160 participants of the ongoing ImmuneRACE study, and some 1,300 subjects contributed by 6 global collaborators. The dataset comprised deeply sampled blood TCRbeta repertoires from subjects exposed to, actively infected with, or recovered from COVID-19. A freely available public database, intended as a resource for researchers studying the immune response to SARS-CoV-2, is where the repertoires were released.

Study-wide conclusions, independent of this receptor: The amount of clinical and demographic metadata varied by source and participant and was provided uncurated.

CDR1 and CDR2 were assigned from the germline V gene as SGHVS and FQNEAQ. The junction shows trimming of 1 base on V and 2 bases on J, plus 8 bases between the germline ends. The CDR3 contains 14 residues, cysteine and phenylalanine counted. Only the CDR3 DNA is retained, 42 bases long and in frame from the first base. Enrolling through a virtual design, the prospective study's participants ranged in age from roughly 18 to 100 years and lived across 24 United States geographic areas. In the prospective study, participants were assigned to cohorts based on the clinical history participants reported in a screening survey and a study questionnaire. ImmuneRACE Cohort 3 recovered participants were defined by two consecutive negative NP/OP PCR tests, healthcare professional clearance, or symptom resolution. Mobile phlebotomists in the prospective study collected whole blood, serum and a nasopharyngeal or oropharyngeal swab from every participant. Over a roughly 2-month period, participants in the prospective study had the option of providing additional blood draws and questionnaires. Blood samples from the prospective study were shipped frozen or at room temperature prior to DNA extraction.

The immunoSEQ Assay, a bias-controlled multiplex PCR, was used to amplify TCRbeta CDR3 regions from genomic DNA. Per the authors' processing: Within the assay, amplification of reference gene primers was used to estimate how many nucleated cells each sample contained. Sequence reads were collapsed and filtered to measure the absolute abundance of every unique TCRbeta CDR3 rearrangement. For each sample, productive Simpson clonality was calculated as the square root of Simpson's diversity index across productive rearrangements. TCRdb obtained this table from immuneACCESS and retained in-frame rearrangements with V and J assigned. These tables miss some clones; where compared with another copy, unresolved V genes account for less than half of the shortfall, and the remainder is unexplained. V, J and clone size reflect that table, while D and trimming were determined from the DNA. For this sample there are some 400,000 clones; about nine tenths appear just once. The ten biggest clones cover 1.7% of the sample.

In regard to this clone: What this receptor recognizes is not known. No quality values exist for individual bases; no much larger clone is one base distant.

The sequenced material came from PBMCs or T cells enriched from blood (not recorded which). The clonotype originates from a woman aged 30 to 39 who had recovered from COVID-19. The chain is made from TRBV7-8 and TRBJ1-2; a weak D assignment points to TRBD1 (5 bases agree). The CDR3: CASSLGTTNYGYTF. The nucleotide sequence reads TGTGCCAGCAGCTTAGGGACAACAAACTATGGCTACACCTTC. Beyond the CDR3, the reference TRBV7-8 and TRBJ1-2 genes provide the residues; the full variable domain reads: GAGVSQSPRYKVAKRGQDVALRCDPISGHVSLFWYQQALGQGPEFLTYFQNEAQLDKSGLPSDRFFAERPEGSVSTLKIQRTQQEDSAVYLCASSLGTTNYGYTFGSGTRLTVV.